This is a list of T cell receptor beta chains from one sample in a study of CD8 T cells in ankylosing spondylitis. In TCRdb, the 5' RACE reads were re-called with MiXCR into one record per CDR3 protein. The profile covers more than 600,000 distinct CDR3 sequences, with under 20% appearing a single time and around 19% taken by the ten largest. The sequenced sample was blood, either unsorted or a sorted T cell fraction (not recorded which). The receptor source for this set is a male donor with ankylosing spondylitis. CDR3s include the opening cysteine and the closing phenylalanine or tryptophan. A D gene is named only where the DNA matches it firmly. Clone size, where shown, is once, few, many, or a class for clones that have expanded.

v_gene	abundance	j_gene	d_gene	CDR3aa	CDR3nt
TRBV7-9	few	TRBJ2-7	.	CASSLSVSNEQYF	TGTGCCAGCAGCTTAAGTGTGTCTAACGAGCAGTACTTC
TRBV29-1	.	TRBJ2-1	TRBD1	CSVSDRDSYNEQFF	TGCAGCGTCTCGGACAGGGATAGCTACAATGAGCAGTTCTTC
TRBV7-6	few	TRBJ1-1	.	CASSLAEGRAFF	TGTGCCAGCAGCTTAGCGGAGGGGCGAGCTTTCTTT
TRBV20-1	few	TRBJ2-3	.	CSANKQGDTQYF	TGCAGTGCTAATAAACAAGGAGATACGCAGTATTTT
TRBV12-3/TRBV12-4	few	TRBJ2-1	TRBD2	CASSQTSGRDEQFF	TGTGCCAGCAGCCAGACAAGCGGGAGGGATGAGCAGTTCTTC
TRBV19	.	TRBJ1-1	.	CASSSPRARTNTEAFF	TGTGCCAGTAGTAGCCCCCGGGCCAGGACGAACACTGAAGCTTTCTTT
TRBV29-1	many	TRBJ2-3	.	CSVGDTQYF	TGCAGCGTTGGCGATACGCAGTATTTT
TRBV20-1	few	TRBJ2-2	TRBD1	CSARYRDRDSGELFF	TGCAGTGCTAGATACCGGGACAGGGATAGCGGGGAGCTGTTTTTT
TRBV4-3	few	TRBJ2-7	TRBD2	CASSQDYLAGNYEQYF	TGCGCCAGCAGCCAAGATTACCTAGCGGGTAACTACGAGCAGTACTTC
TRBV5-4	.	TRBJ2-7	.	CASSLGYPFYEQYF	TGTGCCAGCAGCTTGGGGTACCCTTTTTACGAGCAGTACTTC
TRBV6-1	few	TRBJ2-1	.	CASSEAASYEQFF	TGTGCCAGCAGTGAAGCTGCTAGCTATGAGCAGTTCTTC
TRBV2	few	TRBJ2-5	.	CASISGTHVIQETQYF	TGTGCCAGCATTTCAGGGACACACGTTATTCAAGAGACCCAGTACTTC
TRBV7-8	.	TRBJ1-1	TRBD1	CASSLLGRGSETEAFF	TGTGCCAGCAGCTTACTTGGCAGGGGGAGCGAGACTGAAGCTTTCTTT
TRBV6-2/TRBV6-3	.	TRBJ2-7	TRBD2	CASRRLAGGYEQYF	TGTGCCAGCAGAAGACTAGCGGGAGGGTACGAGCAGTACTTC
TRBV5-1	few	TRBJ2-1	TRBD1	CASSLINRDRGNEQFF	TGCGCCAGCAGCTTAATAAACAGGGACAGGGGGAATGAGCAGTTCTTC
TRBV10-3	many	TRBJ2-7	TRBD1	CAISEGRQGADEQYF	TGTGCCATCAGTGAGGGGAGACAGGGGGCTGACGAGCAGTACTTC
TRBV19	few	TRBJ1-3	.	CASRGAPGNTIYF	TGTGCCAGTAGGGGAGCACCAGGAAACACCATATATTTT
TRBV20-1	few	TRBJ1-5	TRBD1	CSASGQGDVQPQHF	TGCAGTGCTTCCGGACAGGGGGACGTCCAGCCCCAGCATTTT
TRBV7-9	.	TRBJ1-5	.	CASSLEEDQPQHF	TGTGCCAGCAGCTTAGAGGAGGATCAGCCCCAGCATTTT
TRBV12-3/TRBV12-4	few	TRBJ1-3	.	CASSLSQPGTIYF	TGTGCCAGCAGTTTATCCCAACCAGGAACCATATATTTT
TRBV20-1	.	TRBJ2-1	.	CSARDTGRYNEQFF	TGCAGTGCTAGAGATACGGGAAGGTACAATGAGCAGTTCTTC
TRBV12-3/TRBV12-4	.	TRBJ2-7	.	CASSPVKNLVEQYF	TGTGCCAGCAGTCCCGTTAAAAACCTGGTCGAGCAGTACTTC
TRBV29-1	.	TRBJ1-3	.	CSVEVGLSAGNTIYF	TGCAGCGTTGAAGTTGGGCTTTCTGCTGGAAACACCATATATTTT
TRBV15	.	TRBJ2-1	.	CATSRPTGPSNEQFF	TGTGCCACCAGCAGACCGACAGGTCCGAGTAATGAGCAGTTCTTC
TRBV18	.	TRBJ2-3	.	CASSSWGKGTDTQYF	TGTGCCAGCTCATCGTGGGGTAAGGGCACAGATACGCAGTATTTT
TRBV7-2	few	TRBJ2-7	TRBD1	CASSLGDRGFYEQYF	TGTGCCAGCAGCTTAGGCGACAGGGGTTTTTACGAGCAGTACTTC
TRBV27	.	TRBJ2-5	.	CASSPLEGAQETQYF	TGTGCCAGCAGTCCCCTTGAAGGGGCCCAAGAGACCCAGTACTTC
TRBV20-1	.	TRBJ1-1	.	CSASLGVAFF	TGCAGTGCTAGTTTGGGGGTGGCTTTCTTT
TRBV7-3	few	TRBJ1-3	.	CASSLLAGGAGNTIYF	TGTGCCAGCAGCTTATTGGCGGGGGGCGCTGGAAACACCATATATTTT
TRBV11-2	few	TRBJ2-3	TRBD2	CASSLVRLAGGDTDTQYF	TGTGCCAGCAGCCTTGTAAGACTAGCGGGAGGGGACACAGATACGCAGTATTTT
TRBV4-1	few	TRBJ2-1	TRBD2	CASSHSGTSGFNEQFF	TGCGCCAGCAGCCACTCCGGGACTAGCGGATTCAATGAGCAGTTCTTC
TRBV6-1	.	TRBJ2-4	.	CASRASSAGKNIQYF	TGTGCCAGCAGAGCTTCTAGCGCGGGTAAAAACATTCAGTACTTC
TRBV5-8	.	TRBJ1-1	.	CASSWGGRSMNTEAFF	TGTGCCAGCAGCTGGGGCGGTAGAAGCATGAACACTGAAGCTTTCTTT
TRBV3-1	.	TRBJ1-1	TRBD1	CASSPGQARGEAFF	TGTGCCAGCAGCCCCGGACAGGCCCGAGGTGAGGCTTTCTTT
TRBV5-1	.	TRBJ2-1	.	CASSLGGPQYNEQFF	TGCGCCAGCAGCTTGGGAGGGCCCCAATACAATGAGCAGTTCTTC
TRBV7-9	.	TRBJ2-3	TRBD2	CASSSRLAGTAGTQYF	TGTGCCAGCAGTTCCCGACTAGCAGGAACAGCTGGTACGCAGTATTTT
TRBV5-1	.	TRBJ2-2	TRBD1	CASSFSDRGRTGELFF	TGCGCCAGCAGCTTCAGCGACAGGGGGCGAACCGGGGAGCTGTTTTTT
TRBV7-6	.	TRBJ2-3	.	CASSPRTDSTDTQYF	TGTGCCAGCAGCCCTCGGACAGATTCCACAGATACGCAGTATTTT
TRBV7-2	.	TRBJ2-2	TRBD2	CASSPPGRGSNTGELFF	TGTGCCAGCAGCCCCCCGGGGCGGGGGAGCAACACCGGGGAGCTGTTTTTT
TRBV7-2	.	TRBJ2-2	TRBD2	CASTTGLGPRELFF	TGTGCCAGCACCACAGGACTAGGTCCCCGGGAGCTGTTTTTT
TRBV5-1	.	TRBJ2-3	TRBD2	CASSLLAAFTDTQYF	TGCGCCAGCAGCTTGCTAGCGGCATTCACAGATACGCAGTATTTT
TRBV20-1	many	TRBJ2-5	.	CSAPLETQYF	TGCAGTGCTCCTCTAGAGACCCAGTACTTC
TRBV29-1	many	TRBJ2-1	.	CSGKRVDEQFF	TGCAGCGGGAAGCGGGTGGATGAGCAGTTCTTC
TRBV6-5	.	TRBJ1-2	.	CASSYSKDGHGYTF	TGTGCCAGCAGTTACTCGAAGGACGGCCATGGCTACACCTTC
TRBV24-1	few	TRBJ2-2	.	CATRVTGELFF	TGTGCCACCCGGGTGACCGGGGAGCTGTTTTTT
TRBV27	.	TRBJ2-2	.	CASRRGNGELFF	TGTGCCAGCAGGAGGGGGAACGGGGAGCTGTTTTTT
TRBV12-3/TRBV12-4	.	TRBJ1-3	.	CASSYPGPSGNTIYF	TGTGCCAGCAGTTACCCGGGGCCCTCTGGAAACACCATATATTTT
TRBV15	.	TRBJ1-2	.	CATSTPGFGYTF	TGTGCCACCAGCACACCAGGGTTTGGCTACACCTTC
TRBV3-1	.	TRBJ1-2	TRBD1	CASSHGTARGYTF	TGTGCCAGCAGCCACGGGACAGCCAGAGGCTACACCTTC
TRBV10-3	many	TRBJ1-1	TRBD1	CAISGGDRANTEAFF	TGTGCCATCAGTGGCGGAGACAGGGCGAACACTGAAGCTTTCTTT
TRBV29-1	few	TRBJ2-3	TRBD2	CSVGSSGRWDTQYF	TGCAGCGTTGGGTCTAGCGGGAGATGGGATACGCAGTATTTT
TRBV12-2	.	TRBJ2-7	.	CASRPAVGPYEQYF	TGTGCAAGTCGCCCCGCGGTGGGCCCCTACGAGCAGTACTTC
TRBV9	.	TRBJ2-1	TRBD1	CASSVATVTGIGGEQFF	TGTGCCAGCAGCGTAGCTACGGTGACAGGGATCGGTGGTGAGCAGTTCTTC
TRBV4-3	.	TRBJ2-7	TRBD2	CASSQEREGEQYF	TGCGCCAGCAGCCAAGAGCGGGAGGGGGAGCAGTACTTC
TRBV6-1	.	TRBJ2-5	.	CASSRTDFGETQYF	TGTGCCAGCAGTAGGACAGATTTCGGGGAGACCCAGTACTTC
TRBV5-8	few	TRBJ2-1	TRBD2	CASSLRAGGRVEQFF	TGTGCCAGCAGCTTGAGAGCGGGAGGGCGAGTTGAGCAGTTCTTC
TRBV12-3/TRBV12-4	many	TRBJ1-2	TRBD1	CASSGTVYYGYTF	TGTGCCAGCAGTGGGACAGTTTACTATGGCTACACCTTC